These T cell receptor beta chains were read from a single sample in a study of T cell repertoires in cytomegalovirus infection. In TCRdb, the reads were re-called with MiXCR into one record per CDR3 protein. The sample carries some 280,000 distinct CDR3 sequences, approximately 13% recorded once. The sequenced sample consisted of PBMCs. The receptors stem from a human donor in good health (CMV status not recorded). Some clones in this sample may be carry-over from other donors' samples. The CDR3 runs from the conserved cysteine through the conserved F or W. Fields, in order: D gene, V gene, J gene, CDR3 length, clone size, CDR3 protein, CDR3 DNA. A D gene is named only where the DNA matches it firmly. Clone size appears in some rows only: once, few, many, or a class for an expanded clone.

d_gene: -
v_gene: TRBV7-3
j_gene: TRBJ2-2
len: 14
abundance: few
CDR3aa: CASSSTGRSGELFF
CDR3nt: TGTGCCAGCAGTTCTACGGGGCGCTCCGGGGAGCTGTTTTTT

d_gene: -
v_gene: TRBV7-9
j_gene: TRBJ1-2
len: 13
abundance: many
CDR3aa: CASSLGPLRGYTF
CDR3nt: TGTGCCAGCAGCTTAGGTCCTTTGCGTGGCTACACCTTC

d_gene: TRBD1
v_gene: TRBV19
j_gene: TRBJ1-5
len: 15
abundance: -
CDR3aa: CASSIGTGGHQPQHF
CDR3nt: TGTGCCAGTAGTATTGGGACAGGGGGGCATCAGCCCCAGCATTTT

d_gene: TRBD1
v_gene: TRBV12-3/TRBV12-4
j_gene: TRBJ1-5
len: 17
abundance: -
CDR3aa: CASSLTGRLNSNQPQHF
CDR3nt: TGTGCCAGCAGTTTGACAGGGCGTCTGAATAGCAATCAGCCCCAGCATTTT

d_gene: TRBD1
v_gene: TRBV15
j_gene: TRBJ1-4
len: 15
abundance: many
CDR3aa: CATSRAGQANEKLFF
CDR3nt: TGTGCCACCAGCAGAGCGGGACAGGCTAATGAAAAACTGTTTTTT

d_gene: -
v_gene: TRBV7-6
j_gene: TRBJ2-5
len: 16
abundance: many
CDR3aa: CASSPPGWGKQETQYF
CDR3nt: TGTGCCAGCAGCCCCCCCGGTTGGGGGAAACAAGAGACCCAGTACTTC

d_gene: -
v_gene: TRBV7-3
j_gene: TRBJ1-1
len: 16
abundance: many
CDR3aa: CASSPRAGLVNTEAFF
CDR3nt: TGTGCCAGCAGCCCCAGGGCAGGGTTAGTGAACACTGAAGCTTTCTTT

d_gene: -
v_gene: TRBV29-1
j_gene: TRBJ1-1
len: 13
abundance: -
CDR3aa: CSVEVRAYTEAFF
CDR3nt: TGCAGCGTTGAGGTCAGGGCGTACACTGAAGCTTTCTTT

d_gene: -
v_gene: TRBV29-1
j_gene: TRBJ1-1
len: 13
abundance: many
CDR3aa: CSAVQGLYTEAFF
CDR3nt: TGCAGCGCCGTCCAGGGGTTGTACACTGAAGCTTTCTTT

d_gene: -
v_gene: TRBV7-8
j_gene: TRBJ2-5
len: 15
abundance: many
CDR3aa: CASSYRLGAWETQYF
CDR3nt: TGTGCCAGCAGCTACCGACTAGGGGCCTGGGAGACCCAGTACTTC

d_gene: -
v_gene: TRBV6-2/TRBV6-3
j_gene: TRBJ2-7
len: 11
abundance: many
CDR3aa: CATTFTYEQYF
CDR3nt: TGTGCCACGACCTTCACCTACGAGCAGTACTTC

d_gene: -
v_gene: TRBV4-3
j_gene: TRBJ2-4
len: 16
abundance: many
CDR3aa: CASSHSAESSRNIQYF
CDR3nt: TGCGCCAGCAGCCACAGCGCAGAATCCTCCCGAAACATTCAGTACTTC

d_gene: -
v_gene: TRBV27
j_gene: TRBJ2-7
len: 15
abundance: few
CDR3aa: CASRASWGLDYEQYF
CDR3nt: TGTGCCAGCAGGGCTAGCTGGGGCCTGGACTACGAGCAGTACTTC

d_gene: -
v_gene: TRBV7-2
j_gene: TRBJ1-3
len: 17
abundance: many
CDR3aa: CASSLVSGLSSGNTIYF
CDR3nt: TGTGCCAGCAGCTTAGTTTCGGGACTAAGCTCTGGAAACACCATATATTTT

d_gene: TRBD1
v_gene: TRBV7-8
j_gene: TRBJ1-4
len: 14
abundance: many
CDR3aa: CASSLDRVNEKLFF
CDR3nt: TGTGCCAGCAGCCTGGACAGGGTTAATGAAAAACTGTTTTTT

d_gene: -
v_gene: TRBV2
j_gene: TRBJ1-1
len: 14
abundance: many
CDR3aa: CASSEEGFNTEAFF
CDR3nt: TGTGCCAGCAGTGAAGAGGGATTCAACACTGAAGCTTTCTTT

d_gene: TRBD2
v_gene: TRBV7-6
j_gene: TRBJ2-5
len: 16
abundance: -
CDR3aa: CASSYRAGVSQETQYF
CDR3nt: TGTGCCAGCAGCTATCGAGCGGGAGTGTCACAGGAGACCCAGTACTTC

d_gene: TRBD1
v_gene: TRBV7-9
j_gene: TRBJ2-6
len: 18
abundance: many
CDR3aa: CASLVGGHGGSGANVLTF
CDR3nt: TGTGCCAGCTTAGTAGGGGGCCACGGAGGCTCTGGGGCCAACGTCCTGACTTTC

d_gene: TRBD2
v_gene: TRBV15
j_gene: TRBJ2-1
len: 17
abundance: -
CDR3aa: CATSRSLLAGGYNEQFF
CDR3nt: TGTGCCACCAGCAGATCTCTCCTAGCGGGGGGCTACAATGAGCAGTTCTTC

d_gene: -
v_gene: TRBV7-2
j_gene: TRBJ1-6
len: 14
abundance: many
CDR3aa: CASSLAGSNSPLHF
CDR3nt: TGTGCCAGCAGCTTAGCAGGGTCTAATTCACCCCTCCACTTT

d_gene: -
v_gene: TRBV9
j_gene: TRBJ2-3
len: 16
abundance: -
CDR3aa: CASSALPGSSTDTQYF
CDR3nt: TGTGCCAGCAGCGCCCTTCCGGGGAGTAGCACAGATACGCAGTATTTT

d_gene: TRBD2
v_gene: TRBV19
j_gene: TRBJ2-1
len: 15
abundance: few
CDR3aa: CASSLGTISYNEQFF
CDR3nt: TGTGCCAGTAGTCTCGGGACTATTTCCTACAATGAGCAGTTCTTC

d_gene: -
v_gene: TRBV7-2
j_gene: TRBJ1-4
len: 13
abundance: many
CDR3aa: CASSLMKNEKLFF
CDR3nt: TGTGCCAGCAGCTTGATGAAGAATGAAAAACTGTTTTTT

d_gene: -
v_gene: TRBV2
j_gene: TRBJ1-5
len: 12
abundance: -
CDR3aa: CASSEALRTQHF
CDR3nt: TGTGCCAGCAGTGAAGCGCTCAGGACCCAGCATTTT

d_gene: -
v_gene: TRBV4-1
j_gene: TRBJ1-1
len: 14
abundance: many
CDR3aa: CASSQEWGNTEAFF
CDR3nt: TGCGCCAGCAGCCAAGAGTGGGGGAACACTGAAGCTTTCTTT

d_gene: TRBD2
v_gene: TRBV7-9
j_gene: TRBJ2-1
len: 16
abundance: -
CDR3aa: CASSFIPSGIHNEQFF
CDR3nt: TGTGCCAGCAGCTTTATACCTAGCGGGATTCACAATGAGCAGTTCTTC

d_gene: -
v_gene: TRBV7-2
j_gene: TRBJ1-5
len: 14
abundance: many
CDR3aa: CASSFEAGDQPQHF
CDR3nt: TGTGCCAGCAGCTTCGAGGCAGGGGATCAGCCCCAGCATTTT

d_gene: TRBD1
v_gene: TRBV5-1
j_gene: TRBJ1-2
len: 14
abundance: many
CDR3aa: CASSLADRGYGYTF
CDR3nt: TGCGCCAGCAGCTTGGCGGACAGGGGCTATGGCTACACCTTC

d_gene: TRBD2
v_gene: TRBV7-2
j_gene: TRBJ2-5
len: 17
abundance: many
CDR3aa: CASSLALAGGAQETQYF
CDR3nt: TGTGCCAGCAGCTTAGCACTAGCGGGAGGGGCCCAGGAGACCCAGTACTTC

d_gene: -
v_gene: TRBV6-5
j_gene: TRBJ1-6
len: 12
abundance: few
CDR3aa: CASRKQYSPLHF
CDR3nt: TGTGCCAGCAGAAAACAGTATTCACCCCTCCACTTT

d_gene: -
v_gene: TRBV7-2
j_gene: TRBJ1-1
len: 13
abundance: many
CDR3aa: CASSSTGFTEAFF
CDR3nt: TGTGCCAGCAGCTCTACAGGTTTTACTGAAGCTTTCTTT

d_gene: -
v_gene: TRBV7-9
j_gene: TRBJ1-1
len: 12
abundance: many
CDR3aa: CASSQNMGEAFF
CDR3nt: TGTGCCAGCAGTCAGAACATGGGTGAAGCTTTCTTT

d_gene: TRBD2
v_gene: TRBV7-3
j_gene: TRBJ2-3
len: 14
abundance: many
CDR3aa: CASSLAGGRDTQYF
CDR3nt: TGTGCCAGCAGCTTAGCGGGAGGCCGTGATACGCAGTATTTT

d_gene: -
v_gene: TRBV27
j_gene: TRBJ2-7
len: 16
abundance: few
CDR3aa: CASSLWPQGNPYEQYF
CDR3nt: TGTGCCAGCAGTTTATGGCCACAGGGAAATCCCTACGAGCAGTACTTC

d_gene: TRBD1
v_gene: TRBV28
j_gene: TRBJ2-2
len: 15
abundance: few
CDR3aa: CASRTGTGESGELFF
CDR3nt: TGTGCCAGCAGGACCGGGACAGGGGAATCCGGGGAGCTGTTTTTT

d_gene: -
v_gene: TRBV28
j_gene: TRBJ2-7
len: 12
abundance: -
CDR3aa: CASSVRVLEQYF
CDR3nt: TGTGCCAGCAGCGTCCGAGTCTTGGAGCAGTACTTC

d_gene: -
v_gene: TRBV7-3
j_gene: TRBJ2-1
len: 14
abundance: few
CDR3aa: CASSLRSGSNEQFF
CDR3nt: TGTGCCAGCAGCTTAAGGTCAGGGAGCAATGAGCAGTTCTTC

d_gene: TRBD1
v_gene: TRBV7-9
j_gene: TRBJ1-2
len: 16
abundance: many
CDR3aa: CASTKWGTGLNYGYTF
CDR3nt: TGTGCCAGCACCAAGTGGGGGACAGGGCTCAACTATGGCTACACCTTC

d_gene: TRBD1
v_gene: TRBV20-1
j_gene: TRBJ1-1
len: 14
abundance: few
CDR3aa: CSARPTGRDTEAFF
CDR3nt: TGCAGTGCTAGGCCGACAGGGCGTGACACTGAAGCTTTCTTT

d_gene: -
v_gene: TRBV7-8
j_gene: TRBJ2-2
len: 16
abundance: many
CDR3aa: CASSLEVGANTGELFF
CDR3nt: TGTGCCAGCAGCCTAGAAGTGGGCGCGAACACCGGGGAGCTGTTTTTT

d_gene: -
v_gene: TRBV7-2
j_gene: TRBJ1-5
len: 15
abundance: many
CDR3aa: CASSSSRFGNQPQHF
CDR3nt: TGTGCCAGCAGCTCCTCACGGTTTGGCAATCAGCCCCAGCATTTT

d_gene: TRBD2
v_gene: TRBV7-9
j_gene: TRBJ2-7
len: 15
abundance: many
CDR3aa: CASSLEAGVSYEQYF
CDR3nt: TGTGCCAGCAGCTTAGAGGCGGGAGTGTCCTACGAGCAGTACTTC

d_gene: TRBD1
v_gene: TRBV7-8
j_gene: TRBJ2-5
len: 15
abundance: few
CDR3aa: CASSWWTGSGETQYF
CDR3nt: TGTGCCAGCAGCTGGTGGACAGGTTCGGGGGAGACCCAGTACTTC

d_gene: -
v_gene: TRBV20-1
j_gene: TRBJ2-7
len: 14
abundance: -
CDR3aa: CSAPEEGSYYEQYF
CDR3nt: TGCAGTGCCCCCGAGGAGGGCAGCTACTACGAGCAGTACTTC

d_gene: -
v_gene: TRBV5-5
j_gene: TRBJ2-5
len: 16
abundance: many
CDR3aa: CASSFPSWGARETQYF
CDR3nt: TGTGCCAGCAGCTTCCCAAGTTGGGGGGCCCGGGAGACCCAGTACTTC

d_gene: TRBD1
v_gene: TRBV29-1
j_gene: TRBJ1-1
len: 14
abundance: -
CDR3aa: CSVEDRGRQGEAFF
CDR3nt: TGCAGCGTTGAAGACAGGGGGCGACAGGGTGAAGCTTTCTTT

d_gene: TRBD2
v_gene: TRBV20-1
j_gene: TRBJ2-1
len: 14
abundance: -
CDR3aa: CIALGTSGNHEQFF
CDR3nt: TGCATTGCTTTGGGGACTAGCGGGAATCATGAGCAGTTCTTC

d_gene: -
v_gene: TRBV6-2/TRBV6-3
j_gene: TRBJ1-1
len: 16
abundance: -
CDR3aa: CASSSTGGGGGAEAFF
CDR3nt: TGTGCCAGCAGTAGTACGGGGGGGGGAGGAGGGGCTGAAGCTTTCTTT

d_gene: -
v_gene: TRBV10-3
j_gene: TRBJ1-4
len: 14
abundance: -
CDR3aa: CAISERDTNEKLFF
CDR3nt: TGTGCCATCAGTGAACGGGACACGAATGAAAAACTGTTTTTT

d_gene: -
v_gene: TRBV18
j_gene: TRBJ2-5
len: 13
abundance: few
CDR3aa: CASSPVSQETQYF
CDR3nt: TGTGCCAGCTCACCAGTTTCCCAAGAGACCCAGTACTTC

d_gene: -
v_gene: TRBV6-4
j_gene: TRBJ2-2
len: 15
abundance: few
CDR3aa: CASSDRGGVTGELFF
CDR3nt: TGTGCCAGCAGTGACCGTGGAGGGGTCACCGGGGAGCTGTTTTTT

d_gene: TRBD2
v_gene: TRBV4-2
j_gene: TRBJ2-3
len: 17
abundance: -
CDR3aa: CASSQELLAGASDTQYF
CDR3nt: TGTGCCAGCAGCCAAGAATTGCTAGCGGGAGCATCAGATACGCAGTATTTT

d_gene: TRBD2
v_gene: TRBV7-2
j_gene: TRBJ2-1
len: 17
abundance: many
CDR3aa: CASSPSIAGGAHNEQFF
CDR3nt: TGTGCCAGCAGCCCGTCCATCGCGGGAGGGGCCCACAATGAGCAGTTCTTC

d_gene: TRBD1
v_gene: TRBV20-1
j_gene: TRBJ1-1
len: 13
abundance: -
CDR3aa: CSARTGMRTEAFF
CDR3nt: TGCAGTGCTCGGACAGGGATGAGGACTGAAGCTTTCTTT